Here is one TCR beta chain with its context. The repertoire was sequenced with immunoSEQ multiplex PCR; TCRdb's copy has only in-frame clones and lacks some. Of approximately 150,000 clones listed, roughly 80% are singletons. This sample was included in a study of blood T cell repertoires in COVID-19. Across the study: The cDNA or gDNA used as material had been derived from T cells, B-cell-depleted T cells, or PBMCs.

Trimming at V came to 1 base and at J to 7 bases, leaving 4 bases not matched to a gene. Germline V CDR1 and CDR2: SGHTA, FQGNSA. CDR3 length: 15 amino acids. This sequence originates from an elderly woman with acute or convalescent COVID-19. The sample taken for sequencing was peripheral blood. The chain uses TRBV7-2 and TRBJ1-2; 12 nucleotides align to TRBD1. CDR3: CASSLVRDRGPGYTF. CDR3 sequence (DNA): TGTGCCAGCAGCTTAGTCCGGGACAGGGGGCCTGGCTACACCTTC.